This T cell receptor beta chain was captured in a study of blood T cells in healthy people across ages (dated by TCRdb to 2014 to 2015). At the level of the whole study: In model experiments, template switching captured about one uniquely barcoded TCR beta cDNA molecule for every two T cells. Using deep sequencing normalized with unique cDNA molecular identifiers, the study measured how TCR beta repertoire diversity changes with age. The donors were divided into four age groups: young (average about 15 years), middle-aged (over 35), aged (under 70) and long-lived (more than 75). To avoid experimental bias, donors of different ages were distributed randomly across sequencing lanes. Using the same blood draw, the study looked at two additional independent replicas of 1 million unique cDNA reads for two donors, one aged 18 to 30 and the other aged 80 or older.

The method behind the library was 5' RACE. For sequencing, an Illumina HiSeq 2500 was employed. A second PCR of about 7 to 12 cycles was run with a J-beta primer mix and a sample-barcoded 5' primer. A unique molecular identifier was introduced onto each TCR beta cDNA molecule by a template-switch 5' adaptor carrying 12 random nucleotides. Each sample yielded at least 3 million CDR3-containing paired-end reads. All of the RNA was converted into first-strand cDNA using the Mint cDNA synthesis kit, with a TRBC-specific oligonucleotide serving as the primer. Following uracil-DNA glycosylase treatment, a first 18-cycle PCR with universal primers M1SS and BC2_uni_R was performed on all cDNA. Under the source paper's analysis protocol: Each sample was normalized by randomly selecting 1 million high-quality reads, each carrying a distinct molecular identifier. Reads with shared molecular identifiers were discarded instead of being binned into consensus sequences. CDR3 identification, clonotype clustering and error correction used MiTCR with a Q25 quality threshold and the strictest error-elimination algorithm. Lower-bound total TCR beta diversity was estimated with a nonparametric unseen species model using Euler transformation. TCRdb reran the public reads through fastp at Q25 and MiXCR, keeping productive beta chains. Here each entry gathers all rows of one CDR3 protein and keeps the most common genes and DNA. These V and J calls derive from TCRdb rather than the authors' analysis. Here the sample has about 1.7 million distinct CDR3 sequences; about 28% occur a single time. The biggest ten clones account for 7.7% of the sample.

The approximately 39 donors, aged about 6 to 90 years, were systemically healthy Caucasian individuals from Russia. Around 9.7 milliliters of peripheral blood were collected from each donor into EDTA-treated Vacutainer tubes. Ficoll-Paque density-gradient centrifugation was used to isolate PBMCs, with at least 7 million obtained per sample. Trizol reagent was used to extract total RNA from the PBMCs, yielding at least 6 micrograms per sample. Naive CD45RAhigh/CD27high T cell percentages were measured by flow cytometry on a PBMC aliquot from every donor. This clonotype was counted many times. Its antigen target is currently unknown. Nothing much larger sits one base from this clone, and base qualities are not available. Findings and caveats that apply to the study as a whole: The CMV infection status of donors was not known, potentially confounding age-related changes in expanded clonotypes. Estimates of total diversity from one million sequenced T cells were regarded as lower bounds and underestimates. Since profiling was done on bulk unsorted PBMCs, naive and antigen-experienced compartments could not be conclusively compared. There was a strong correlation between observed TCR beta diversity and the percentage of naive T cells measured by flow cytometry. The long-lived group showed more naive CD4+ T cells, fewer expanded clones and increased TCR diversity than the aged group, suggesting age selection. Observed TCR beta diversity per million T cells fell roughly linearly with age, and a significant reduction was already apparent by age around 44.

According to the germline V gene, CDR1 reads KGHSH and CDR2 reads LQKENI. The CDR3 spans 14 residues, from the cysteine through the phenylalanine. The only DNA kept is the CDR3, 42 bases in frame from the first base. V is shortened by 5 bases, J by 5 bases, and the region joining them spans 15 bases. The rearrangement combines TRBV18 with TRBJ1-2; a tentative D call is TRBD1 (6 bases match). The clonotype comes from a woman aged 25 to 39 in good health. The specimen sequenced was blood. The DNA sequence is given as TGTGCCAGCTCAGAAGAGACAGGAGAATATGGCTACACCTTC. It encodes CASSEETGEYGYTF.